The clone carrying this TCR beta chain was seen many times. The antigen remains undetermined. The data derive from a study of T cell repertoires in cytomegalovirus infection. Turning to the study itself: Public TCR beta signatures marked donors with CMV infection and the matching HLA.

CDR3 length: 14 amino acids. Trimming pared 4 bases from V and 0 bases from J, leaving 10 bases between. Germline CDR1 SGHTA, CDR2 FQGNSA. Study-level results: The study found HLA-C-restricted CMV-specific TCR beta clonotypes dominating the ex vivo response. CMV carriers having the relevant HLA were flagged by cumulative public TCR beta family frequency.

TCRdb called the reads again in MiXCR, with one record for every CDR3 protein. The sample gives some 180,000 distinct CDR3 sequences, roughly 9% of which show up once; roughly 5% is in the top ten. The sequencing sample was made of PBMCs. J is TRBJ2-7 and V is TRBV7-2, with D possibly called TRBD1 or TRBD2 (5 bases each). The source of this sequence is a human donor in good health (CMV status not recorded). Some clones in this sample may be carry-over from other donors' samples. CDR3 amino acids: CASSSRDGSYEQYF. CDR3 nucleotides: TGTGCCAGCAGCTCCAGGGACGGCTCCTACGAGCAGTACTTC.